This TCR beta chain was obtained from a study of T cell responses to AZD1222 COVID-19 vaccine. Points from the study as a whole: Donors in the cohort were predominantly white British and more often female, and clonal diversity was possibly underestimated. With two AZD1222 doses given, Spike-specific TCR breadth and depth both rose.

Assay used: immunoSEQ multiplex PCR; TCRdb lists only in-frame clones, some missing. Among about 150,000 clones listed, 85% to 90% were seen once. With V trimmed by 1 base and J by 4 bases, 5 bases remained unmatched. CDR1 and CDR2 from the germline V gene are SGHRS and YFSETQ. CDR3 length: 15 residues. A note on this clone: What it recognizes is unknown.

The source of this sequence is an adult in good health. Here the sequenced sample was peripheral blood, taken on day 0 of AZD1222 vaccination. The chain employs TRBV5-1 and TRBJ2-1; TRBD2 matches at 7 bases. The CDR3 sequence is CASSLPSGRYNEQFF. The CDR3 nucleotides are TGCGCCAGCAGCTTGCCTAGCGGAAGGTACAATGAGCAGTTCTTC.